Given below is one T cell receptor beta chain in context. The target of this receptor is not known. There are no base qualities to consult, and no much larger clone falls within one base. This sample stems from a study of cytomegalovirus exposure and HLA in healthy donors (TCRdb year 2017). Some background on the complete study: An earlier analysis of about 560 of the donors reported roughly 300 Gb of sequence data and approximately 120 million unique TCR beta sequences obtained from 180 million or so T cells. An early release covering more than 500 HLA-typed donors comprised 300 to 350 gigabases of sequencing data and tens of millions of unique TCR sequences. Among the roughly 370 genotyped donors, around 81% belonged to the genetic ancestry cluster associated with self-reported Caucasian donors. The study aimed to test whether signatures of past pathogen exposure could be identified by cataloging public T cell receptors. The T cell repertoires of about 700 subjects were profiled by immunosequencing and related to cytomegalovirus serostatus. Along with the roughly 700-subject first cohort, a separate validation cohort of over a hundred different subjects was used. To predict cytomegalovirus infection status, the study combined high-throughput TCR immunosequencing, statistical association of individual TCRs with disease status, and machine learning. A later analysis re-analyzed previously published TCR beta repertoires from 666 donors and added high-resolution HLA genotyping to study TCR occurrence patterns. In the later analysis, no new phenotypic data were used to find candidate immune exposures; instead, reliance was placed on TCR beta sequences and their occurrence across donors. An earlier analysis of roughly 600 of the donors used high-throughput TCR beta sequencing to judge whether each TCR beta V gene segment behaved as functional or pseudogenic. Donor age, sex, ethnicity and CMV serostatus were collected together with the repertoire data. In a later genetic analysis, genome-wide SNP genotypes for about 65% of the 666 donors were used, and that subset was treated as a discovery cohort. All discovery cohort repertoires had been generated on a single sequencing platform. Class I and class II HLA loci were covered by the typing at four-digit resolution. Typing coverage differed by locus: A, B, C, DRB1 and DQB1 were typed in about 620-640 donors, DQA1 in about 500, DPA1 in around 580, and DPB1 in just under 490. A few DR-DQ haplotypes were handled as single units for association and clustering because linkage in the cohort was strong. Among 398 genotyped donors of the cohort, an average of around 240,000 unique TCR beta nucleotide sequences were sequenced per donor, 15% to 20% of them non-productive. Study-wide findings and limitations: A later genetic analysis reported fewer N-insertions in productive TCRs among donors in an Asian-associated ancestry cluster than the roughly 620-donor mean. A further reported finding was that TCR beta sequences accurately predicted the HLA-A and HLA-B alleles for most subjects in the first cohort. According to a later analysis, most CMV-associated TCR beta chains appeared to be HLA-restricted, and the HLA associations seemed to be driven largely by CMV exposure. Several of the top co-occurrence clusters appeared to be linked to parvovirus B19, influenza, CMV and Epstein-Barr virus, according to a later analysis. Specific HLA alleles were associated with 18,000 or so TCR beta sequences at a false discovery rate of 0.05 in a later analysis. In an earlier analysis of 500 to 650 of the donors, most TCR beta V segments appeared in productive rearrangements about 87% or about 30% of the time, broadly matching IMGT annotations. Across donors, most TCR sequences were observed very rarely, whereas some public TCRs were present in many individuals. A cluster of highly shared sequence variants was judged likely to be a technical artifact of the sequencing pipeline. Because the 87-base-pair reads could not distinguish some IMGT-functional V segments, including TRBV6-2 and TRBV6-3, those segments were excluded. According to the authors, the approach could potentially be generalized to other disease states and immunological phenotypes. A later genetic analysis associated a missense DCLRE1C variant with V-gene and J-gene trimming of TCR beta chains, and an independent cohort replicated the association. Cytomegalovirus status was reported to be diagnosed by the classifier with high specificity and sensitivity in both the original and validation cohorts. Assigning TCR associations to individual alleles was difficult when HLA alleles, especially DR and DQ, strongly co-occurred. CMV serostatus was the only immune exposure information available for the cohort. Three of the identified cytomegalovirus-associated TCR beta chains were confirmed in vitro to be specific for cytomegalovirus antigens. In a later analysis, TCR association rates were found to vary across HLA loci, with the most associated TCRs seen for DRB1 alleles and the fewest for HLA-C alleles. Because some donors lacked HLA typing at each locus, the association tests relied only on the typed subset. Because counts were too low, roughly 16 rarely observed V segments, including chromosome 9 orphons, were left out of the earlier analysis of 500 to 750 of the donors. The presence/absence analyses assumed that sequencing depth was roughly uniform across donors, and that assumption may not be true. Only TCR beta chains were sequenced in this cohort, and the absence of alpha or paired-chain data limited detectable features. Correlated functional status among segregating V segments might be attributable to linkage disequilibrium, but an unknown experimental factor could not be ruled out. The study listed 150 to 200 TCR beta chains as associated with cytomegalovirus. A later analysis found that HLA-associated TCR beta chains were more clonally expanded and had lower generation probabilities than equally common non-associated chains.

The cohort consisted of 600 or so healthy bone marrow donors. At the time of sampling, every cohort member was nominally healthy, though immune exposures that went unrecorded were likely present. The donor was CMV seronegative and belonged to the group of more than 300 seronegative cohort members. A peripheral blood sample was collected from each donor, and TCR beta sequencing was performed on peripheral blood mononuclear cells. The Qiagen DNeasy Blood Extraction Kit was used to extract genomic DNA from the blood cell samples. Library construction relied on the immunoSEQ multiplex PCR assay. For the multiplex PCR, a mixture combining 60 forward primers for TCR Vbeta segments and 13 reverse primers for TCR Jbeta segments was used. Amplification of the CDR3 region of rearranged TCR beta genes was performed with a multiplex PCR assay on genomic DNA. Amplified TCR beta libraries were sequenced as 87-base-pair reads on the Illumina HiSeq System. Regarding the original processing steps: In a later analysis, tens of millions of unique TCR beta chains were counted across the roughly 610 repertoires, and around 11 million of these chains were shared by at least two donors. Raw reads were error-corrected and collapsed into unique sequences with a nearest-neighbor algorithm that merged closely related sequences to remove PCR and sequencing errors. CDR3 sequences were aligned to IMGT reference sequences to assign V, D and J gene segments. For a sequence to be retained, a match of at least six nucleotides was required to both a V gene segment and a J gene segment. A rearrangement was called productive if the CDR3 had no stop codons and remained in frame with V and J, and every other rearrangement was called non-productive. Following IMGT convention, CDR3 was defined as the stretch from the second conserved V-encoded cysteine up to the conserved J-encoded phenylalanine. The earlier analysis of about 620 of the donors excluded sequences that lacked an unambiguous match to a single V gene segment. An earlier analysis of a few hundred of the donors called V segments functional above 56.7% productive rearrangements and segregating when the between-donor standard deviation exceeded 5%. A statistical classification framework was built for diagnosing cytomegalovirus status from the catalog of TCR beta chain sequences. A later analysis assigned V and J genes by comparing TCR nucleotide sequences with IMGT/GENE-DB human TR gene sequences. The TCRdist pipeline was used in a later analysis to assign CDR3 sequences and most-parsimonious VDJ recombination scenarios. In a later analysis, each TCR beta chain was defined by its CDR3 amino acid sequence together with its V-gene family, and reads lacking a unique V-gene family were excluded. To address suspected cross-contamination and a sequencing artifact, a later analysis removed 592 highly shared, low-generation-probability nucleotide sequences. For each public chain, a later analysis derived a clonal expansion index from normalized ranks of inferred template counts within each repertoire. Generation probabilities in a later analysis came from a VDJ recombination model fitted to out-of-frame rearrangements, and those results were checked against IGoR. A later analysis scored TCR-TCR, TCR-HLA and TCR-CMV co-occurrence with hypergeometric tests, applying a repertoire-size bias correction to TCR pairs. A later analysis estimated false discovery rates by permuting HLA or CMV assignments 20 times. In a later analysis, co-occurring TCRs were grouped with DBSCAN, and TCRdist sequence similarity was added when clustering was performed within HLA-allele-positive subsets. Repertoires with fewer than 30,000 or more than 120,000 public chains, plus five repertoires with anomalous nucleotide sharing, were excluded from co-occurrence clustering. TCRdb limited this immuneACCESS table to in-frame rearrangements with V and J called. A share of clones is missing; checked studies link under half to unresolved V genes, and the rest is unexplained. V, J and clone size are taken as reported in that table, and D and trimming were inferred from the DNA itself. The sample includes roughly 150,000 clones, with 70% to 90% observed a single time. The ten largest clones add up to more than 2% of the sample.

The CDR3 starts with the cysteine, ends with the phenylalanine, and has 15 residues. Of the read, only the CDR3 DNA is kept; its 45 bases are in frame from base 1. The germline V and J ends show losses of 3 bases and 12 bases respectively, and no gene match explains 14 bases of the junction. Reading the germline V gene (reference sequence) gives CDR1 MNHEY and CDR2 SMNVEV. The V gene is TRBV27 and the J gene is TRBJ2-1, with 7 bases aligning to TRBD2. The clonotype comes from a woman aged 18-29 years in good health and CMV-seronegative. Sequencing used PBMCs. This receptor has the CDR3 CASSFHGGTDIGQFF. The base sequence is TGTGCCAGCAGTTTTCACGGGGGGACGGACATAGGGCAGTTCTTC.